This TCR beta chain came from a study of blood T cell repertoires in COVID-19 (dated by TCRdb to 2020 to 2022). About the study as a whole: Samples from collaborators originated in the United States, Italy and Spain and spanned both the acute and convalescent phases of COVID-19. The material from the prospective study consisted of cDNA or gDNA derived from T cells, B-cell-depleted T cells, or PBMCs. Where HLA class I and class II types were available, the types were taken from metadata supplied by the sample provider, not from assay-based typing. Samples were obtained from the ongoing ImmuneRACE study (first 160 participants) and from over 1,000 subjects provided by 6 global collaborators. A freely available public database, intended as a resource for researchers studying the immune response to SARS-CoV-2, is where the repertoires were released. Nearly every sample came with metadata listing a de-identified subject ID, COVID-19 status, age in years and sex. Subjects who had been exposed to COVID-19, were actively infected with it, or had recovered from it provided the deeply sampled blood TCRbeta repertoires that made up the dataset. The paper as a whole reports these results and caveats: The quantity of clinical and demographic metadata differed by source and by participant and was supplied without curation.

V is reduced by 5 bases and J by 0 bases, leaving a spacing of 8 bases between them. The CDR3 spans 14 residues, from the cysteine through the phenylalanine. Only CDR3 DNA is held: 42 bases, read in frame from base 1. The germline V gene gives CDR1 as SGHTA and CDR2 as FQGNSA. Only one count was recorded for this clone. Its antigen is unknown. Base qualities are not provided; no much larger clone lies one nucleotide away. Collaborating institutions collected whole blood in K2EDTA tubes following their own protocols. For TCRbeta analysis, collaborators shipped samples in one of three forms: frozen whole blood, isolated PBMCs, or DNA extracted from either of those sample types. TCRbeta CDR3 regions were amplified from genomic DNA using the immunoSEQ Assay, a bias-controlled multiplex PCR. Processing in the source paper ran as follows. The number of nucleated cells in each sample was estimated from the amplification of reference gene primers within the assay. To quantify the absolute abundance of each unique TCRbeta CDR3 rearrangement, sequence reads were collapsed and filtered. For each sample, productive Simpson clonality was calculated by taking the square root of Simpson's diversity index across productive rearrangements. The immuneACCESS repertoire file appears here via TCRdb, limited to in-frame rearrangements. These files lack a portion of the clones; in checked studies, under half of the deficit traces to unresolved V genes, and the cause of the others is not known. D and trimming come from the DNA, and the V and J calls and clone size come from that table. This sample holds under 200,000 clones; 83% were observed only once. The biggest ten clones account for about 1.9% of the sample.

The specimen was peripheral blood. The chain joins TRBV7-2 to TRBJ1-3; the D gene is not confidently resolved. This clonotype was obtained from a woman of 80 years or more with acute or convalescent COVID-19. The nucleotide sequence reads TGTGCCAGCAGCCAGTCCCTCTCTGGAAACACCATATATTTT. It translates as CASSQSLSGNTIYF.